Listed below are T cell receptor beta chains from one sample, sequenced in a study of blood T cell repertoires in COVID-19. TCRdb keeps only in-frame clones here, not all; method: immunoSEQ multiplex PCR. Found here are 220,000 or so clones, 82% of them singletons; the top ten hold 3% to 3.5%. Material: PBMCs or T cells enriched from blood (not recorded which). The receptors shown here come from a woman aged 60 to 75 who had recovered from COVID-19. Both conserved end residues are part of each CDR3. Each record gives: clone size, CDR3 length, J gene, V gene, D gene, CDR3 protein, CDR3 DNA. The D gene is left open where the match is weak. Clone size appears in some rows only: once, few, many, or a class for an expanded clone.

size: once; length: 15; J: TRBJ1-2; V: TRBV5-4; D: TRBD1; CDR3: CASSNPGTGGLGYTF; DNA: TGTGCCAGCAGCAACCCCGGGACAGGGGGCCTTGGCTACACCTTC
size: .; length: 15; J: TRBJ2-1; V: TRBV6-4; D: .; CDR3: CASSPRYGGVDEQFF; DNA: TGTGCCAGCAGCCCACGTTATGGCGGGGTTGATGAGCAGTTCTTC
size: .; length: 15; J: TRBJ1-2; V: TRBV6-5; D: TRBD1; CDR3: CASSWITGGADGYTF; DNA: TGTGCCAGCAGTTGGATTACAGGGGGCGCGGATGGCTACACCTTC
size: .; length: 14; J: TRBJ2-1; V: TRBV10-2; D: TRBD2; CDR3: CASRGTSGSNEQFF; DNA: TGCGCCAGCAGGGGGACTAGCGGGAGCAATGAGCAGTTCTTC
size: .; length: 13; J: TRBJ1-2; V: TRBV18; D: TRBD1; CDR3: CASSLGTAYGYTF; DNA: TGTGCCAGCTCACTTGGGACAGCCTATGGCTACACCTTC
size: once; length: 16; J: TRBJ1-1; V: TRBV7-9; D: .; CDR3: CASSLTRASGSTEAFF; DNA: TGTGCCAGCAGCTTAACCAGGGCCAGCGGGAGCACTGAAGCTTTCTTT
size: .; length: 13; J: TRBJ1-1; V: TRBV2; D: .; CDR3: CASSWGEVTEAFF; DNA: TGTGCCAGCAGTTGGGGAGAGGTCACTGAAGCTTTCTTT
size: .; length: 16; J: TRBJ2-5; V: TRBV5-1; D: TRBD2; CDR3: CASSSGLATWGETQYF; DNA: TGCGCCAGCAGCAGCGGACTAGCGACCTGGGGAGAGACCCAGTACTTC
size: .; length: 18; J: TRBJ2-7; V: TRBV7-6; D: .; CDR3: CASSTTQAGLPSSYEQYF; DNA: TGTGCCAGCAGCACGACGCAGGCGGGGCTCCCTAGCTCCTACGAGCAGTACTTC
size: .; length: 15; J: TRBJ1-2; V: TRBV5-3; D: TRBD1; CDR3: CARSWGDRGVNGYTF; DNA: TGTGCCAGAAGCTGGGGGGACAGGGGTGTGAATGGCTACACCTTC
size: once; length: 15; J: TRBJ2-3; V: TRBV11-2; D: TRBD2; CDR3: CASSLGTSGTDTQYF; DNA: TGTGCCAGCAGCCTCGGGACTAGCGGCACAGATACGCAGTATTTT
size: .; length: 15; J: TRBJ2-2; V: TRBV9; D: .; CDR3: CASSFDPTGTGELFF; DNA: TGTGCCAGCAGCTTTGACCCGACGGGCACCGGGGAGCTGTTTTTT
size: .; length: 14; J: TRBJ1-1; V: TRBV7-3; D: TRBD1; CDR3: CASSPTGATTEAFF; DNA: TGTGCCAGCAGCCCGACAGGGGCGACCACTGAAGCTTTCTTT
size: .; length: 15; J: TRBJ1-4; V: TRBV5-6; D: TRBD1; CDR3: CASSSQGVNNEKLFF; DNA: TGTGCCAGCAGCTCCCAGGGGGTTAATAATGAAAAACTGTTTTTT
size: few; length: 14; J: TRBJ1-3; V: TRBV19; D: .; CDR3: CATNPRSSGNTIYF; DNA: TGTGCCACCAATCCCAGAAGCTCTGGAAACACCATATATTTT
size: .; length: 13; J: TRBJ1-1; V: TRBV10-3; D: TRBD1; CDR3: CAISGRDRSEAFF; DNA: TGTGCCATCAGTGGCCGGGACAGGAGTGAAGCTTTCTTT
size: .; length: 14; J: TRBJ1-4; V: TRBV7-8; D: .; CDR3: CASSSSDSGEKLFF; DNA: TGTGCCAGCAGCTCCTCGGACTCTGGTGAAAAACTGTTTTTT
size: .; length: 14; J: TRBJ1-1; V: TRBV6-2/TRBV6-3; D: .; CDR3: CASSYIAGGTEAFF; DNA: TGTGCCAGCAGTTACATCGCGGGGGGTACTGAAGCTTTCTTT
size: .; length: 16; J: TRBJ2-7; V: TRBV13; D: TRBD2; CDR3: CASSLLAEGSSYEQYF; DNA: TGTGCCAGCAGCCTACTAGCGGAGGGAAGCTCCTACGAGCAGTACTTC
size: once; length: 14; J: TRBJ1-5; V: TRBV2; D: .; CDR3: CASSEDNSNQPQHF; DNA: TGTGCCAGCAGTGAGGACAATAGCAATCAGCCCCAGCATTTT
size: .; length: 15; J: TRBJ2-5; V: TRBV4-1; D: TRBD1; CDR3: CASSLQGYPQETQYF; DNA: TGCGCCAGCAGCCTACAGGGGTACCCACAAGAGACCCAGTACTTC
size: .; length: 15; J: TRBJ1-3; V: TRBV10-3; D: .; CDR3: CAISATQGSGNTIYF; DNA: TGTGCCATCAGTGCCACCCAGGGGTCTGGAAACACCATATATTTT
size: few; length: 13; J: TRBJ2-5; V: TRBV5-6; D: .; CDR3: CASSPHLLETQYF; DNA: TGTGCCAGCAGCCCGCATCTATTAGAGACCCAGTACTTC
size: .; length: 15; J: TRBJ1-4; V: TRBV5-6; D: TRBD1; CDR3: CASSLDRGPGEKLFF; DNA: TGTGCCAGCAGCTTGGACAGGGGGCCTGGGGAAAAACTGTTTTTT
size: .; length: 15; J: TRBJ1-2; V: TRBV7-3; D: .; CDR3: CASSATPGEAYGYTF; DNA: TGTGCCAGCAGCGCAACCCCAGGGGAAGCCTATGGCTACACCTTC
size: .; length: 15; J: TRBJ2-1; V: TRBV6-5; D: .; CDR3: CASSYLPSLYNEQFF; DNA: TGTGCCAGCAGTTATCTACCGAGCCTCTACAATGAGCAGTTCTTC
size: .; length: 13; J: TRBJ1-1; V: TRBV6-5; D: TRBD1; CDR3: CASSYEGQGGAFF; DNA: TGTGCCAGCAGTTACGAGGGCCAGGGGGGAGCTTTCTTT
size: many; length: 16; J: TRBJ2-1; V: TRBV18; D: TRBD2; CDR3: CASSTTGGGRNNEQFF; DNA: TGTGCCAGCTCAACCACCGGGGGGGGGCGCAACAATGAGCAGTTCTTC
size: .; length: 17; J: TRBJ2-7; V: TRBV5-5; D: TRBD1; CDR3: CASSGRGSGTGPYEQYF; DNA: TGTGCCAGCAGCGGGAGGGGGTCCGGGACAGGGCCCTACGAGCAGTACTTC